This record covers a single T cell receptor beta chain. Its target antigen remains unknown. These data belong to a study of T cells expressing NK-cell markers (dated by TCRdb to the early 2020s). For the wider study: TCR beta-chain repertoires were profiled in sorted CD3+CD56+NKG2C+, CD3+CD56+NKG2C- and CD3+CD56-NKG2C+ T-cell subsets from several donors. Seven of the eight sequenced donors were HCMV-seropositive and one was HCMV-seronegative. Sequencing of the libraries produced 2 x 150 bp reads on Illumina HiSeq 2000/2500, MiSeq or NextSeq. All eight donors whose samples were sequenced were randomly selected healthy volunteers, three of them men and five women.

A commercial ELISA kit detecting HCMV-specific IgG in serum was used to determine HCMV serostatus. Peripheral blood mononuclear cells were isolated from blood by Ficoll density gradient centrifugation. The CDR3 has 16 amino acids, counting the end cysteine and phenylalanine. No DNA accompanies this entry. CDR1 and CDR2 were assigned from the germline V gene as SGDLS and YYNGEE. Instrument on record: Illumina HiSeq 2000. The TCR beta cDNA libraries were made using 5'RACE template switching, a step that added both a universal primer site and unique molecular identifiers. cDNA synthesis was primed from the TCR beta constant segment and was followed by two successive PCR amplification steps. In the authors' own workflow: MIGEC was used to demultiplex reads and group reads by UMI, and MiTCR was used to assemble and quantify clonotypes. To exclude erroneous sequences, any TCR cDNA sequence not supported by at least two reads was discarded. The tcR package was used for downstream repertoire analysis, and clonotypes were matched between fractions using CDR3 nucleotide sequence together with V segment. VDJmatch was used to annotate antigen specificity against VDJdb, with one amino acid substitution in CDR3 permitted. Once TCRdb had reprocessed the reads, it stored one entry per CDR3 protein sequence and supplied no DNA. The V and J calls were determined by TCRdb, not by the authors. The sample has some 450,000 distinct CDR3 sequences on record. Clones ranked in the top ten supply about 7.3% of the sample.

Findings and caveats that apply to the study as a whole: Those dominant clonotypes were again the most abundant among CD3+CD56-NKG2C+ cells in a handful of donors, at about 25-65%. In several donors, the dominant CD3+CD56+NKG2C+ clonotypes were found to rank among the top 10 CD8+ clonotypes and to make up roughly 1.0-7.0% of CD8+ T cells. Whether the expanded NKG2C-expressing T cell clones were specific for HCMV antigens was left unclear.

Sequenced input: blood T cells: a sorted CD56 or NKG2C T cell subset, CD4+ or CD8+ T cells, or bulk PBMC T cells (not recorded which). The V and J segments used are TRBV9 and TRBJ2-1. This clonotype was sampled from a woman aged 18 to 75 in good health. This receptor has the CDR3 CASSSHISSSYNEQFF.